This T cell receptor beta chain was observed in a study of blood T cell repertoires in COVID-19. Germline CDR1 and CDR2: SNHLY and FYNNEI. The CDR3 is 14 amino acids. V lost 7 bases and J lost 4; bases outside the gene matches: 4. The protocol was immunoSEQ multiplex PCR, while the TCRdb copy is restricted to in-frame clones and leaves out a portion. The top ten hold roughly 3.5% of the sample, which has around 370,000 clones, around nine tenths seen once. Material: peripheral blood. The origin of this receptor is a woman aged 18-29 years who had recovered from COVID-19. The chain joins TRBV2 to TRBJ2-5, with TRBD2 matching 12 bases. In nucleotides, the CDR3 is TGTGCCAGCACCCTACTAGCGGGAGGAGAGACCCAGTACTTC. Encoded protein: CASTLLAGGETQYF.